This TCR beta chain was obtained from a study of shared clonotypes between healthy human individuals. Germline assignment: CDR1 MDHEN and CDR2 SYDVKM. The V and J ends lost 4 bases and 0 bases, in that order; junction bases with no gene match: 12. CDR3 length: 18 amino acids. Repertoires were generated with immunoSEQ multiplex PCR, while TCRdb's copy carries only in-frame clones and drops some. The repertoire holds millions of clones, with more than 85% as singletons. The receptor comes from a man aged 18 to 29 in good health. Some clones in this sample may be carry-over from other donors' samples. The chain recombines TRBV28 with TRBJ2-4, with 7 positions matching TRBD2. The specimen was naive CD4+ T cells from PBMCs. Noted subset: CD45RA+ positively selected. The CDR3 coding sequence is TGTGCCAGCAGTTATCGGGACGGGAGGTCTCGAGCCAAAAACATTCAGTACTTC. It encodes CASSYRDGRSRAKNIQYF.